A selection of T cell receptor beta chains follows, all from one sample in a study of PD-L1 blockade in urothelial cancer. The method was immunoSEQ multiplex PCR; TCRdb's version includes in-frame clones alone and lacks a portion of them. The sample contains more than 35,000 clones, about four fifths of which appear only once. Sequencing was performed on PBMCs, taken around atezolizumab (anti-PD-L1) treatment. Receptors originate from a man aged 55 to 69 with urothelial cancer. CDR3s include the opening cysteine and the closing phenylalanine or tryptophan. Fields, in order: J gene, D gene, clone size, V gene, CDR3 DNA, CDR3 protein. The D gene is left open where the match is weak. Part of the rows lack a size; the others show once, few, many or a class for expanded clones.

TRBJ1-2,-,-,TRBV28,TGTGCCAGCAGTCTACCAGTGGGCGGCTACACCTTC,CASSLPVGGYTF
TRBJ2-7,TRBD2,once,TRBV29-1,TGCAGCGTTGAAAGATTCGCTAGCGGTATTTCCATGATCTCCGAGCAGTACTTC,CSVERFASGISMISEQYF
TRBJ2-5,-,-,TRBV19,TGTGCCAGTAGTGTACTAGGATTGTCAGAGACCCAGTACTTC,CASSVLGLSETQYF
TRBJ1-1,TRBD1,-,TRBV7-8,TGTGCCAGCAGCTACGGACAGGGGGCGGGGGACACTGAAGCTTTCTTT,CASSYGQGAGDTEAFF
TRBJ1-5,TRBD1,-,TRBV28,TGTGCCAGCAGTTTATCAGGGGGTGGCAATCAGCCCCAGCATTTT,CASSLSGGGNQPQHF
TRBJ2-1,-,once,TRBV29-1,TGCAGCGCCAATATACTCCTAGATCCCTACAATGAGCAGTTCTTC,CSANILLDPYNEQFF
TRBJ2-7,-,-,TRBV29-1,TGCAGCGTTGAGGAGTCCTACGAGCAGTACTTC,CSVEESYEQYF
TRBJ2-1,TRBD2,-,TRBV30,TGTGCCTGGAGCGCTATTAGCGGGAGGATAGTAGAAGGCAATGAGCAGTTCTTC,CAWSAISGRIVEGNEQFF
TRBJ2-3,TRBD1,-,TRBV6-5,TGTGCCAGCAAGGGACAGGGAGGTTTTGATACGCAGTATTTT,CASKGQGGFDTQYF
TRBJ1-2,-,-,TRBV11-2,TGTGCCAGCAGCCCGACTCGGCAGTCTGGCTACACCTTC,CASSPTRQSGYTF
TRBJ1-4,-,few,TRBV7-9,TGTGCCAGCAGCTTAGTTGGGCTAGAAAAACTGTTTTTT,CASSLVGLEKLFF
TRBJ1-3,-,-,TRBV19,TGTGCCAGTAGCGTGCTAAGGAGCTCTGGAAACACCATATATTTT,CASSVLRSSGNTIYF
TRBJ2-5,-,-,TRBV23-1,TGCGCCGAGCCCTACAGGAACGGGACACCGCAAGAGACCCAGTACTTC,CAEPYRNGTPQETQYF
TRBJ1-2,TRBD1,-,TRBV5-4,TGTGCCAGCAGCCTCCGGGACAGGGGTAACTATGGCTACACCTTC,CASSLRDRGNYGYTF
TRBJ2-5,TRBD2,once,TRBV2,TGTGCCAGCATAAGGACTAGCGGGGGACATGGGGAGACCCAGTACTTC,CASIRTSGGHGETQYF
TRBJ2-4,-,-,TRBV18,TGTGCCAGCTCACCGGGGACTCCCACCATTCAGTACTTC,CASSPGTPTIQYF
TRBJ2-7,-,-,TRBV7-2,TGTGCCAGCAGCCACCCCAACGGGGGCGAGCAGTACTTC,CASSHPNGGEQYF
TRBJ2-1,-,-,TRBV19,TGTGCCAGTAGACTGGTGCGGGGACTCAGCAATGAGCAGTTCTTC,CASRLVRGLSNEQFF
TRBJ2-5,-,-,TRBV14,TGTGCCAGCAGCCAAGAGACAGGAATGTACCAAGAGACCCAGTACTTC,CASSQETGMYQETQYF
TRBJ2-3,-,-,TRBV5-4,-,CASVGTGAWYF
TRBJ2-7,TRBD2,-,TRBV5-6,TGTGCCAGCAGTTTGACTAGCGGGAGATCGGCCGAGCAGTACTTC,CASSLTSGRSAEQYF
TRBJ2-3,-,-,TRBV7-9,TGTGCCAGCAGCCTTAGCACAGATACGCAGTATTTT,CASSLSTDTQYF
TRBJ2-6,-,-,TRBV27,TGTGCCAGCAGTTTATCGAGCTCTGGGGCCAACGTCCTGACTTTC,CASSLSSSGANVLTF
TRBJ2-6,-,-,TRBV4-3,TGCGCCAGCAGCCAGAGGGACTCTGGGGCCAACGTCCTGACTTTC,CASSQRDSGANVLTF
TRBJ2-2,TRBD2,few,TRBV11-2,TGTGCCAGCAGCCCAATAGCGGGGGGGCGGGGCACCGGGGAGCTGTTTTTT,CASSPIAGGRGTGELFF
TRBJ2-7,-,-,TRBV7-2,TGTGCCAGCAGCTCCTTACTCGGTTCCTACGAGCAGTACTTC,CASSSLLGSYEQYF
TRBJ1-2,TRBD1,-,TRBV2,TGTGCCAGCACCTGGACAGGGGCAGGAGGCTATGGCTACACCTTC,CASTWTGAGGYGYTF
TRBJ2-7,-,-,TRBV19,TGTGCCAGTAGTATAGACAGCGTTACCCCCGAGCAGTACTTC,CASSIDSVTPEQYF
TRBJ1-2,-,-,TRBV11-2,TGTGCCAGCAGCTTAGGAGAGGGTTATGGCTACACCTTC,CASSLGEGYGYTF
TRBJ2-7,-,once,TRBV7-2,TGTGCCAGCAGCTTAGAACTCGGCGAGCAGTACTTC,CASSLELGEQYF
TRBJ2-5,-,-,TRBV5-1,TGCGCCAGCAGCTTGGCGGGACACTCGACAAAGGAGACCCAGTACTTC,CASSLAGHSTKETQYF
TRBJ1-3,-,-,TRBV7-2,TGTGCCAGCAGCTTACGGGGAAACACCATATATTTT,CASSLRGNTIYF
TRBJ2-7,TRBD2,-,TRBV27,TGTGCCACCTCCCCGGGGGGTTGGCCCGAGCAGTACTTC,CATSPGGWPEQYF
TRBJ1-4,TRBD1,-,TRBV7-9,TGTGCCAGCAGCAAAGGACAGGTCGGCAATGAAAAACTGTTTTTT,CASSKGQVGNEKLFF
TRBJ2-1,-,few,TRBV2,TGTGCCAGCAGTGGGTCGGAGGGGAATGAGCAGTTCTTC,CASSGSEGNEQFF
TRBJ1-3,TRBD1,-,TRBV6-6,TGTGCCAGCAAAAACAGGGGGGATGGAAACACCATATATTTT,CASKNRGDGNTIYF
TRBJ2-7,-,-,TRBV10-2,TGCGCCAGCACTGGCAGGGCCCCCGCCGAGCAGTACTTC,CASTGRAPAEQYF
TRBJ2-7,TRBD1,-,TRBV28,TGTGCCAGCTTCCCGGGACAGACTTACTACGAGCAGTACTTC,CASFPGQTYYEQYF
TRBJ2-3,-,-,TRBV30,TGTGCCTGGAGTGTAACAGGCACAGATACGCAGTATTTT,CAWSVTGTDTQYF
TRBJ1-2,-,-,TRBV4-1,TGCGCCAGCAGCCAGCACCTCGGGGGCTATGGCTACACCTTC,CASSQHLGGYGYTF
TRBJ2-1,-,once,TRBV5-1,TGCGCCAGCAGCTTGACAGAAACTTACAATGAGCAGTTCTTC,CASSLTETYNEQFF
TRBJ1-5,-,-,TRBV11-1,TGTGCCAGCAGCCCCTCGGGTCATCAGCCCCAGCATTTT,CASSPSGHQPQHF
TRBJ1-2,TRBD1,-,TRBV7-2,TGTGCCAGCAGAGTTGGGGACAGTAGTTATGGCTACACCTTC,CASRVGDSSYGYTF
TRBJ2-5,-,-,TRBV7-7,TGTGCTAGCAGCTTGAACGGAGAGACCCAGTACTTC,CASSLNGETQYF
TRBJ2-7,-,-,TRBV29-1,TGCAGCGGGTTAACTAGTTTCCACGAGCAGTACTTC,CSGLTSFHEQYF
TRBJ1-1,-,-,TRBV5-1,TGCGCCAGCAGGAAGGACATTATCTCCCCTCTAATGAACACTGAAGCTTTCTTT,CASRKDIISPLMNTEAFF